The T cell receptor beta chain described here comes from a study of beta chain features in type 1 diabetes. Study-wide context: Cell yields, gender and age were comparable in patients and healthy donors. The study's findings and limits: Researchers report that Type 1 diabetes patients had moderately but significantly shorter TCRB CDR3s across all four CD4+ subsets.

Remarks on this clone: What it recognizes is unknown. Additional DNA sequences in this sample encode the identical CDR3.

CDR3 size: 15 residues. Trimming shortened V by 5 bases and J by 0 bases, and 8 bases separated the two germline ends. The germline V gene has CDR1 SEHNR and CDR2 FQNEAQ (reference sequence). By way of CD45RO/CCR7/CD25/CD127/CD95/CD27, the CD4+ regulatory, stem cell-like memory, central memory and naive cells were sorted. Sorted cells reached over 98% purity in every population. The investigators reverse transcribed all of the isolated RNA, so they sequenced expressed TCRB transcripts. Method: immunoSEQ multiplex PCR; TCRdb's copy keeps in-frame clones and lacks some. This table has hundreds of thousands of clones, over 11% appearing once.

The chain combines TRBV7-9 with TRBJ2-6; D tentatively fits TRBD1 or TRBD2 (5 bases each). The source is a man between 18 and 35 years old with type 1 diabetes. The specimen sequenced was naive CD4+ T cells from blood. CDR3 DNA sequence: TGTGCCAGCAGCCCTGGGGGCTCTGGGGCCAACGTCCTGACTTTC. As protein: CASSPGGSGANVLTF. Drawing the rest from reference TRBV7-9 and TRBJ2-6, the complete variable domain is DTGVSQNPRHKITKRGQNVTFRCDPISEHNRLYWYRQTLGQGPEFLTYFQNEAQLEKSRLLSDRFSAERPKGSFSTLEIQRTEQGDSAMYLCASSPGGSGANVLTFGAGSRLTVL.